This record covers a single T cell receptor (beta chain). CDR3 length equals 17 residues. V lost 6 bases and J 1 base, leaving 20 bases between the germline ends. The germline V gene encodes CDR1 MNHEY and CDR2 SVGEGT. Profiles of TCR beta VDJ and CDR3 were generated from a genomic DNA template. MiXCR, run by TCRdb on the reads, gives a single entry per CDR3 protein. The sample includes about 170,000 distinct CDR3 sequences, roughly 63% of them seen just once. These data originate in a study of CD8+CD57+ T cells in acquired aplastic anemia. Study summary: Yields of DNA that came from sorted CD4+ and CD8+ cells averaged about 3.3 ug. Reads per healthy sample averaged approximately 10 million (CD4+) and 11.0 million (CD8+).

The sequencing input was sorted CD4+, CD8+, or CD8+CD57+ T cells (not recorded which) from PBMCs. This clonotype was sampled from a human donor in good health. The chain recombines TRBV6-2 or TRBV6-3 with TRBJ2-3; D remains ambiguous. CDR3 loop: CASSYKSVSWRTDTQYF. CDR3 coding DNA: TGTGCCAGCAGCTACAAATCCGTTAGTTGGCGCACAGATACGCAGTATTTT.